This is a list of T cell receptor beta chains from one sample in a study of neurological immune-mediated disorders. In TCRdb, the 5' RACE reads were re-called with MiXCR into one record per CDR3 protein. The sample holds about 80,000 distinct CDR3 sequences; 5% to 6% are singletons and the top ten take 6.5% to 9.5%. The sequencing input was PBMCs. The origin of the receptors is a woman aged 60-75 years with multiple sclerosis. The CDR3 runs from the conserved cysteine through the conserved F or W. A D gene is named only where the DNA matches it firmly. Clone size, where shown, is once, few, many, or a class for clones that have expanded.

TRBJ2-5	NA	TRBV5-1	many	CASSLGAPRQETQYF	TGCGCCAGCAGCTTGGGTGCCCCAAGGCAAGAGACCCAGTACTTC
TRBJ1-5	TRBD1	TRBV6-1	few	CATRQGREPQHF	TGTGCCACCCGACAGGGTAGGGAGCCCCAGCATTTT
TRBJ1-2	TRBD1	TRBV20-1	many	CSAREGQGRYGYTF	TGCAGTGCTAGGGAAGGACAGGGAAGATATGGCTACACCTTC
TRBJ2-5	TRBD1	TRBV5-1	many	CASSGRDSTQETQYF	TGCGCCAGCAGCGGCAGGGACAGTACCCAAGAGACCCAGTACTTC
TRBJ2-2	NA	TRBV9	many	CASSVAGADTGELFF	TGTGCCAGCAGCGTAGCGGGGGCGGACACCGGGGAGCTGTTTTTT
TRBJ2-1	TRBD1	TRBV20-1	many	CSATDRGLYNEQFF	TGCAGTGCTACAGACAGGGGACTGTACAATGAGCAGTTCTTC
TRBJ2-1	NA	TRBV6-4	many	CASSTGPWDEQFF	TGTGCCAGCAGTACAGGGCCATGGGATGAGCAGTTCTTC
TRBJ2-5	NA	TRBV10-3	NA	CAISDRGGLGKTQYF	TGTGCCATTAGTGACCGCGGCGGGTTAGGGAAGACCCAGTACTTC
TRBJ2-5	NA	TRBV4-2	many	CASSNQETQYF	TGTGCCAGCAGCAACCAAGAGACCCAGTACTTC
TRBJ2-1	NA	TRBV5-1	many	CASSPGVFPYNEQFF	TGCGCCAGCAGCCCAGGGGTTTTCCCCTACAATGAGCAGTTCTTC
TRBJ2-6	NA	TRBV6-5	many	CASRRPGLRDGANVLTF	TGTGCCAGCAGACGGCCCGGACTTCGGGACGGGGCCAACGTCCTGACTTTC
TRBJ1-1	NA	TRBV7-2	many	CASSVQGRNTEAFF	TGTGCCAGCAGCGTCCAGGGAAGAAACACTGAAGCTTTCTTT
TRBJ2-7	TRBD2	TRBV7-9	once	CTSSLSGLAGAEQYF	TGTACCAGCAGCTTAAGCGGACTAGCGGGGGCCGAGCAGTACTTC
TRBJ2-3	NA	TRBV5-1	many	CASSFEVATQYF	TGCGCCAGCAGCTTCGAGGTAGCTACGCAGTATTTT
TRBJ2-7	NA	TRBV25-1	many	CASSGSGEGESHEQYF	TGTGCCAGCAGTGGCTCAGGGGAAGGGGAGTCCCACGAGCAGTACTTC
TRBJ1-1	NA	TRBV10-2	many	CASSRQGNTEAFF	TGCGCCAGCAGTCGCCAGGGAAACACTGAAGCTTTCTTT
TRBJ2-5	NA	TRBV5-1	many	CASSLSQRETQYF	TGCGCCAGCAGCTTGTCGCAGAGAGAGACCCAGTACTTC
TRBJ1-1	NA	TRBV18	NA	CASSRQDMNTEAFF	TGTGCCAGCTCCCGACAGGACATGAACACTGAAGCTTTCTTT
TRBJ2-7	NA	TRBV18	few	CASSPSGVYEQYF	TGTGCCAGCTCACCGTCCGGGGTCTACGAGCAGTACTTC
TRBJ2-3	NA	TRBV20-1	many	CSARTGQTKRDTQYF	TGCAGTGCTAGGACAGGACAGACAAAAAGGGATACGCAGTATTTT
TRBJ1-5	NA	TRBV29-1	many	CSVEFEGNQPQHF	TGCAGCGTTGAATTTGAGGGGAATCAGCCCCAGCATTTT
TRBJ2-3	NA	TRBV18	NA	CASSPLRTSGTDTQYF	TGTGCCAGCTCCCCCCTGCGGACATCCGGCACAGATACGCAGTATTTT
TRBJ2-1	NA	TRBV5-5	many	CASSWGVAQQQFF	TGTGCCAGCAGCTGGGGGGTTGCCCAGCAGCAGTTCTTC
TRBJ1-4	NA	TRBV5-5	many	CASSFLGEKLFF	TGTGCCAGCAGCTTCTTGGGGGAAAAACTGTTTTTT
TRBJ2-3	TRBD2	TRBV5-1	many	CASSHREGLAPWDTQYF	TGCGCCAGCAGCCATCGGGAGGGACTAGCCCCGTGGGATACGCAGTATTTT
TRBJ2-3	TRBD2	TRBV5-6	few	CASQGTSGYPWKDTQYF	TGTGCCAGCCAGGGAACTAGCGGGTACCCATGGAAAGATACGCAGTATTTT
TRBJ2-1	NA	TRBV4-1	many	CASSQDRRGFLDNEQFF	TGCGCCAGCAGCCAAGATCGGAGAGGATTCCTCGACAATGAGCAGTTCTTC
TRBJ2-7	NA	TRBV5-1	many	CASEGQAPYEQYF	TGCGCCAGCGAGGGACAAGCCCCCTACGAGCAGTACTTC
TRBJ2-5	TRBD1	TRBV6-5	many	CASSRTGGRKTQYF	TGTGCCAGCAGTCGGACAGGGGGCAGGAAGACCCAGTACTTC
TRBJ2-4	NA	TRBV10-3	many	CAISESLVTAGGQYF	TGTGCCATCAGTGAGTCGCTGGTTACAGCCGGTGGCCAATACTTC
TRBJ1-2	TRBD1	TRBV2	NA	CASSEEAGGQQANYGYTF	TGTGCCAGCAGTGAAGAGGCCGGGGGACAGCAAGCTAACTATGGCTACACCTTC
TRBJ2-7	NA	TRBV27	NA	CASSGNGQSYEQYF	TGTGCCAGCAGTGGTAATGGACAGAGCTACGAGCAGTACTTC
TRBJ2-7	NA	TRBV12-3/TRBV12-4	many	CASSFLSYEQYF	TGTGCCAGCAGTTTCCTCTCCTACGAGCAGTACTTC
TRBJ2-6	NA	TRBV28	many	CASSLGWGNGANVLTF	TGTGCCAGCAGTTTGGGGTGGGGGAATGGGGCCAACGTCCTGACTTTC
TRBJ1-4	NA	TRBV20-1	many	CSARDGPQGEEKLFF	TGCAGTGCTAGAGATGGGCCGCAGGGCGAAGAAAAACTGTTTTTT
TRBJ2-5	NA	TRBV5-1	many	CASSLGGTRRRETQYF	TGCGCCAGCAGCTTGGGCGGGACAAGAAGGAGGGAGACCCAGTACTTC
TRBJ2-7	TRBD1	TRBV30	many	CAWSSRDRVLGQYF	TGTGCCTGGAGCAGCCGGGACAGGGTATTGGGGCAGTACTTC
TRBJ2-3	TRBD1	TRBV5-1	many	CASRENRGVVGDTQYF	TGCGCCAGCAGGGAAAACAGGGGAGTCGTTGGAGATACGCAGTATTTT
TRBJ2-2	TRBD1	TRBV11-3	many	CASSLVQGATGELFF	TGTGCCAGCAGCTTAGTGCAGGGGGCAACCGGGGAGCTGTTTTTT
TRBJ2-3	TRBD2	TRBV5-6	many	CASSLVGGFGDTQYF	TGTGCCAGCAGCTTGGTCGGGGGGTTTGGTGATACGCAGTATTTT
TRBJ1-6	NA	TRBV20-1	few	CSARGLPSSYNSPLHF	TGCAGTGCTAGGGGCCTTCCAAGCTCCTATAATTCACCCCTCCACTTT
TRBJ2-7	TRBD1	TRBV5-1	many	CASSLGQGASEQYF	TGCGCCAGCAGCCTGGGACAGGGGGCGTCCGAGCAGTACTTC
TRBJ2-7	TRBD1	TRBV28	many	CASGTGTGYEQYF	TGTGCCAGCGGGACCGGGACAGGGTACGAGCAGTACTTC
TRBJ1-1	NA	TRBV7-2	NA	CASSLDRMVDTEAFF	TGTGCCAGCAGCTTAGACCGCATGGTGGACACTGAAGCTTTCTTT
TRBJ2-3	NA	TRBV18	NA	CASPGDSRDLRTDTQYF	TGTGCCAGCCCCGGGGACAGCCGGGACTTACGCACAGATACGCAGTATTTT
TRBJ2-3	NA	TRBV27	many	CASSLQGPGLTDTQYF	TGTGCCAGCAGTTTGCAGGGCCCCGGTTTGACAGATACGCAGTATTTT